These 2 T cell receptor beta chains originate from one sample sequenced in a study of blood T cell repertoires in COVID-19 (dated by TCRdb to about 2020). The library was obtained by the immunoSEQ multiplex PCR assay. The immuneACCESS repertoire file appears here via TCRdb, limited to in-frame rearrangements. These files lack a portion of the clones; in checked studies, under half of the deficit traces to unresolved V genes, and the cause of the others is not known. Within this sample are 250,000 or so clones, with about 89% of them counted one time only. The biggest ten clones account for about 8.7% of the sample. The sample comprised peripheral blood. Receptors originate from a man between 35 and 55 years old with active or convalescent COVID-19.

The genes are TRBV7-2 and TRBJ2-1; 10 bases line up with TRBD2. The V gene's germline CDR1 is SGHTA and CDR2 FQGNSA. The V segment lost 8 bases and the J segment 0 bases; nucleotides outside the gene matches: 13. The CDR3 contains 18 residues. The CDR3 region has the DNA TGTGCCAGCCGGAGAAAGACCATAGCGGGGGGCTCCTACAATGAGCAGTTCTTC. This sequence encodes CASRRKTIAGGSYNEQFF.

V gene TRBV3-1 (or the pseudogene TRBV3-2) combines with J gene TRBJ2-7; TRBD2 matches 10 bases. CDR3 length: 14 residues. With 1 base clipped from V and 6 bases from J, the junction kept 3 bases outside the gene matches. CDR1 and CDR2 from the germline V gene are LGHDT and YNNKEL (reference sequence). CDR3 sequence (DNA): TGTGCCAGCAGCCAAGGAGCGGGAGGGACCGAGCAGTACTTC. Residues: CASSQGAGGTEQYF.